This paragraph reports one T cell receptor beta chain. Original data processing: By means of reference gene primer amplification, nucleated cell counts were estimated. The table came from immunoSEQ multiplex PCR; TCRdb's copy has only in-frame clones and leaves some out. V, J and clone size are taken as reported in that table, and D and trimming were inferred from the DNA itself. Of around 470,000 clones listed, 89% are singletons. Seattle participants joined during active infection and were tracked over time. The source of the sample is a study of blood T cell repertoires in COVID-19. Study-wide context: Acute and convalescent COVID-19 specimens originated in the United States, Italy and Spain. Sources were T cells, B-cell-depleted T cells, or PBMCs; the material itself was cDNA or gDNA.

CDR1 KGHSH and CDR2 LQKENI come from the germline V gene. The CDR3 sequence is 16 residues long. V lost 3 bases and J 0 bases, leaving 12 bases between the germline ends. This sequence originates from a man between 18 and 29 years old with COVID-19, enrolled during active disease. The V call is TRBV18, the J call TRBJ1-3, with TRBD1 as a possible D gene (5 bases). The specimen sequenced was peripheral blood. The CDR3 loop reads CASSPSQAISGNTIYF. CDR3 sequence (DNA): TGTGCCAGCTCACCGTCACAGGCAATCTCTGGAAACACCATATATTTT.